Below are 16 T cell receptor beta chains sequenced from a single sample in a study of blood T cell repertoires in COVID-19. Sequencing was performed with immunoSEQ multiplex PCR; in TCRdb, only in-frame clones are kept and a portion is missing. Here the sample spans about 45,000 clones, roughly four fifths being singletons. The sample taken for sequencing was peripheral blood. All receptors come from a human donor in a cohort sampled during active COVID-19.

The rearrangement joins TRBV11-2 to TRBJ2-5; 10 bases fit TRBD1. Germline V gene data show CDR1 as SGHAT and CDR2 as FQNNGV. There are 16 residues in the CDR3. Losses at the gene ends were 5 bases for V and 4 bases for J; bases not matched to a gene: 10. CDR3 amino acids: CASSLAGTGVGETQYF. Written as DNA, the CDR3 is TGTGCCAGCAGCCTAGCCGGGACAGGGGTTGGAGAGACCCAGTACTTC.

The CDR3 DNA reads as TGTGCCAGCAGCTTACATAAAGGGACTAGCGGGCCTAACACAGATACGCAGTATTTT. As protein: CASSLHKGTSGPNTDTQYF. J is TRBJ2-3 and V is TRBV11-2; the match to TRBD2 covers 12 bases. The V segment lost 2 bases and the J segment 2 bases; nucleotides outside the gene matches: 11. The germline V gene has CDR1 SGHAT and CDR2 FQNNGV. The CDR3 loop spans 19 amino acids. The full variable domain, in which reference TRBV11-2 and TRBJ2-3 provide the parts outside the CDR3, is EAGVAQSPRYKIIEKRQSVAFWCNPISGHATLYWYQQILGQGPKLLIQFQNNGVVDDSQLPKDRFSAERLKGVDSTLKIQPAKLEDSAVYLCASSLHKGTSGPNTDTQYFGPGTRLTVL.

The chain joins TRBV7-9 to TRBJ2-5; 13 bases line up with TRBD2. CDR1 and CDR2 (germline): SEHNR, FQNEAQ (reference sequence). CDR3 size: 19 residues. J was trimmed by 2 bases and V by 1 base; bases with no gene match: 10. The CDR3 nucleotides read TGTGCCAGCAGCTTAGGTTCGGGGACTAGCGGGACCGAACAAGAGACCCAGTACTTC. Translating gives CASSLGSGTSGTEQETQYF.

The chain links TRBV5-4 to TRBJ1-4; TRBD1 agrees at 7 bases. This CDR3 comprises 15 residues. Per germline, CDR1 SGHNT and CDR2 YYREEE (reference sequence). V was clipped by 0 bases and J by 5 bases; unmatched bases: 4. The CDR3 bases are TGTGCCAGCAGCTTGGGAGGGACAGCGAATGAAAAACTGTTTTTT. Its protein is CASSLGGTANEKLFF.

The rearrangement joins TRBV7-3 to TRBJ2-1; 8 bases fit TRBD1. CDR3 length: 15 amino acids. Germline CDR1 SGHTA, CDR2 FQGTGA. J lost 6 bases, V lost 5 bases, and 9 bases had no gene match. The CDR3 region has the DNA TGTGCCAGCAGCCCGACTGGGACAGGACCCAATGAGCAGTTCTTC. It encodes CASSPTGTGPNEQFF.

The rearrangement uses TRBV9 and TRBJ2-2; D gene uncertain. From germline, CDR1 is SGDLS and CDR2 YYNGEE. Trimming took off 4 bases at V and 3 bases at J, with 10 bases between the two ends. CDR3 size: 14 residues. CDR3 protein: CASSPRLDTGELFF. DNA for the CDR3: TGTGCCAGCAGCCCGCGACTCGACACCGGGGAGCTGTTTTTT.

The count of this clone is one. This chain uses TRBV5-1 with TRBJ2-1, with 8 nucleotides matching TRBD1. This CDR3 is built from 15 residues. V dropped 4 bases and J dropped 6; count of bases not matched to a gene: 9. Germline V CDR1 and CDR2: SGHRS, YFSETQ. CDR3 DNA: TGCGCCAGCAGCCAGGGCGGGACAGGACGCAATGAGCAGTTCTTC. It is translated as CASSQGGTGRNEQFF.

This chain links TRBV3-1 (or the pseudogene TRBV3-2) with TRBJ2-3, with D possibly TRBD2 on 6 matching bases. With 3 bases removed from V and 5 bases from J, the gap between germline ends came to 12 bases. CDR1 and CDR2 (germline): LGHDT, YNNKEL (reference sequence). The CDR3 covers 14 residues. The CDR3 reads CASSHSSAGDTQYF. As DNA, the CDR3 is TGTGCCAGCAGCCATTCTAGCGCCGGAGATACGCAGTATTTT.

The rearrangement links TRBV12-5 to TRBJ2-7; 12 nucleotides match TRBD2. The CDR3 loop spans 18 amino acids. Trimming cost V 0 bases and J 4 bases; bases outside gene matches: 10. Germline lookup yields CDR1 LGHNT and CDR2 FRNRAP. The DNA of the CDR3 is TGTGCTAGTGGTTTGGTAACCCAAACTAGCGGGAGGACGTACGAGCAGTACTTC. Its protein product is CASGLVTQTSGRTYEQYF.

The chain combines TRBV6-6 with TRBJ1-1; D unresolved. With 7 bases removed from V and 6 bases from J, the gap between germline ends came to 15 bases. The CDR3 has 13 residues. Germline V gene data show CDR1 as MNHNY and CDR2 as SVGAGI (reference sequence). The CDR3 sequence: CASTGLRRAEAFF. The CDR3 DNA reads as TGTGCCAGCACGGGTCTGCGTCGGGCTGAAGCTTTCTTT.

This clone was seen more than once but under ten times. V is TRBV9 and J is TRBJ2-1; 11 bases are a match to TRBD2. Germline values: CDR1 SGDLS, CDR2 YYNGEE. The CDR3 covers 16 residues. Unmatched junction bases numbered 12, after V lost 4 bases and J lost 9 bases. The CDR3 DNA reads TGTGCCAGCAGCCCTCGACTAGCGGGAAGTCATAGTGAGCAGTTCTTC. The encoded protein is CASSPRLAGSHSEQFF.

V is TRBV7-9 and J is TRBJ2-1; possibly TRBD2 for D (5 bases). V lost 2 bases and J lost 0, with 14 bases in between. CDR3 size: 17 residues. CDR1 is SEHNR, CDR2 FQNEAQ, per germline (reference sequence). The CDR3 coding sequence is TGTGCCAGCAGCTTACGCGGGCCCGATAGCTCCTACAATGAGCAGTTCTTC. Translation: CASSLRGPDSSYNEQFF.

This chain joins TRBV28 and TRBJ1-1; D not resolved. In germline, CDR1 is MDHEN, CDR2 SYDVKM. V was shortened by 4 bases and J by 0 bases, with 18 bases between the two germline ends. The CDR3 is 17 residues long. As DNA, the CDR3 is TGTGCCAGCAGTTCCTTGCGTGCGGGGTTTTTGAACACTGAAGCTTTCTTT. Residues: CASSSLRAGFLNTEAFF.

The chain couples TRBV19 to TRBJ1-5; no clear D gene. Germline V CDR1 and CDR2: LNHDA, SQIVND (reference sequence). The CDR3 extends over 16 amino acids. Trimming shortened V by 2 bases and J by 6 bases, and 17 bases separated the two germline ends. This CDR3 reads CASSIYEPGSVQPQHF. Written as DNA, the CDR3 is TGTGCCAGTAGTATATACGAGCCGGGATCGGTTCAGCCCCAGCATTTT. Full variable domain (missing parts from reference TRBV19 and TRBJ1-5): DGGITQSPKYLFRKEGQNVTLSCEQNLNHDAMYWYRQDPGQGLRLIYYSQIVNDFQKGDIAEGYSVSREKKESFPLTVTSAQKNPTAFYLCASSIYEPGSVQPQHFGDGTRLSIL.

The genes are TRBV27 and TRBJ2-3, with 11 bases lining up with TRBD2. Germline loops: CDR1 MNHEY, CDR2 SMNVEV (reference sequence). V lost 6 bases to trimming and J lost 2 bases; unmatched junction nucleotides: 7. CDR3 size: 16 residues. The CDR3 protein is CASRTGTSGITDTQYF. CDR3 bases: TGTGCCAGCAGGACCGGGACTAGCGGAATCACAGATACGCAGTATTTT.

CDR3 sequence: CASSLDAGRGNTIYF. CDR3 coding DNA: TGCGCCAGCAGCTTGGATGCGGGGCGAGGAAACACCATATATTTT. This chain joins TRBV5-1 and TRBJ1-3, with D possibly matching TRBD1 (5 bases). Trimming cost V 0 bases and J 4 bases, with 11 bases left between them. Germline lookup yields CDR1 SGHRS and CDR2 YFSETQ. This CDR3 is built from 15 residues.